This TCR beta chain was documented in a study of T cell responses to AZD1222 COVID-19 vaccine (dated by TCRdb to about 2021). Regarding the study in general: AZD1222 recipients with second doses at about 4 weeks or about 12 weeks were pooled, because spike-specific TCR depth and breadth did not differ between schedules. A total of just over 230 trial participants underwent TCR sequencing, of whom some 200 had received two doses of AZD1222 and roughly 26 had received two doses of the MenACWY control vaccine. Trial participants were enrolled by age into subgroups of 18-55, 56-69 and 70-plus years, and around 150, 28 and 57 TCR-sequenced participants, respectively, were included in these subgroups.

With respect to this clone: The antigen it recognizes is unknown. Base qualities are missing; no much larger clone stands one base away.

The paper as a whole reports these results and caveats: Most participants were white British and females outnumbered males, and the authors suggested that clonal diversity may have been underestimated. The vaccine-associated CD4 TCRs covered the entire spike protein, and the dominant responses fell in regions 160-218 and 743-854. Conclusions about previously exposed vaccinees were limited because only six AZD1222 recipients were SARS-CoV-2 seropositive at baseline. Epitopes outside the regions mutated in the B.1.351 and B.1.1.7 variants were reportedly recognized by nearly half of the unique spike-specific TCRs. In the small 56-69-year group, the increase in depth fell short of significance, most likely because of low power. Because no samples from the day 14 peak response were available, repertoires could be characterized only after the peak T cell response. A significant rise in spike-specific TCR breadth and depth was observed after two AZD1222 doses relative to day 0 and relative to MenACWY recipients.

Reading from cysteine to phenylalanine, the CDR3 counts 14 amino acids. The only DNA kept is the CDR3, 42 bases in frame from the first base. For CDR1 and CDR2, the germline V gene lists SGDLS and YYNGEE. The V end gives up 4 bases and the J end 8 bases, leaving 10 bases in the junction not matched to a gene. The CDR3 regions of human TCRbeta chains were subjected to immunosequencing. The authors processed their data as follows. TCRs in the repertoires were matched against a reference library of SARS-CoV-2-specific TCRs that had been generated with the MIRA antigen-specificity platform. Breadth meant the fraction of unique TCRs that were SARS-CoV-2-associated, whereas depth meant the fraction of total T cells that were SARS-CoV-2-associated. Each spike-specific TCR was assigned to its reactive spike region and to a CD4 or CD8 class using the MIRA data. Log10-transformed breadth and depth values were compared by one-way ANOVA with Sidak's multiple comparisons tests. In its TCRdb copy, this immuneACCESS table keeps in-frame sequences only and misses some clones. Where compared with another copy, unresolved V genes explain less than half of these, and the others have no known cause. The D gene and trimming were derived from the DNA, and the V and J assignments and clone size from that table. The sample table lists roughly 140,000 clones, 80% to 95% of them with a count of one. Together, the top ten hold 1.7% of the sample.

The sample's time point label, in plain terms: baseline before first vaccination. Samples from vaccinated people were obtained from the UK trials COV001 and COV002, which included a single-blind randomized controlled phase 2/3 trial of AZD1222 (ChAdOx1 nCoV-19) in healthy adults. For TCRbeta chain sequencing, PBMC samples were collected from trial participants at day 0 and at day 28 after the second dose. The chain links TRBV9 with TRBJ1-2; 8 nucleotides in the junction match TRBD1. This receptor was obtained from an adult in good health. Specimen: peripheral blood, collected on day 0 of AZD1222 vaccination. At the DNA level, the sequence is TGTGCCAGCAGCCCCCCGGACAGGGTGGAAGGCTACACCTTC. Its protein is CASSPPDRVEGYTF.